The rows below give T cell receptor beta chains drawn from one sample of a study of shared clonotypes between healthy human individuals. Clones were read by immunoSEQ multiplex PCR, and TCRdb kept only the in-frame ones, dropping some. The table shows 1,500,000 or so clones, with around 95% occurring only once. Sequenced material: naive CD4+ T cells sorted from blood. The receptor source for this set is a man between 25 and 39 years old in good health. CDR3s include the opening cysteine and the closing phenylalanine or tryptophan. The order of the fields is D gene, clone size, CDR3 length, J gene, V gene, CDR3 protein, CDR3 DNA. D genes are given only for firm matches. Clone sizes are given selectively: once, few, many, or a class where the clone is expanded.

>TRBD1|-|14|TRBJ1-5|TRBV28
CASRRTGGQQPQHF
TGTGCCAGCAGGCGCACAGGGGGCCAGCAGCCCCAGCATTTT
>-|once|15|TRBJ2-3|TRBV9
CASSVDPADTDTQYF
TGTGCCAGCAGCGTAGACCCTGCGGACACAGATACGCAGTATTTT
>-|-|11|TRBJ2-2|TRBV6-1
CASSKSGELFF
TGTGCCAGCTCGAAATCCGGGGAGCTGTTTTTT
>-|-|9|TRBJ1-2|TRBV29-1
CSVGEGYTF
TGCAGCGTTGGGGAGGGCTACACCTTC
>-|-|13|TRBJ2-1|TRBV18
CASSPVEDGEQFF
TGTGCCAGCTCACCCGTCGAGGATGGCGAGCAGTTCTTC
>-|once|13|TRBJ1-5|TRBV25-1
CASSEAGLQPQHF
TGTGCCAGCAGTGAGGCGGGTCTTCAGCCCCAGCATTTT
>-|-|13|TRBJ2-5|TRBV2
CAIHVSGGETQYF
TGTGCCATACACGTTTCCGGGGGAGAGACCCAGTACTTC
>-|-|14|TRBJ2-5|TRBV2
CASSVGVYQETQYF
TGTGCCAGCAGTGTGGGTGTGTACCAAGAGACCCAGTACTTC
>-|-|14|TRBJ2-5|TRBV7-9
CASSFWDTQETQYF
TGTGCCAGCAGCTTCTGGGACACCCAAGAGACCCAGTACTTC
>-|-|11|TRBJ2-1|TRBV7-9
CASSPSENEFF
TGTGCCAGCAGCCCGAGTGAGAACGAGTTCTTC
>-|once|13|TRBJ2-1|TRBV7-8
CASSDRFINEQFF
TGTGCCAGCAGCGACCGCTTTATCAATGAGCAGTTCTTC
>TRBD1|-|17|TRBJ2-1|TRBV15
CATSGKTNRGSYNEQFF
TGTGCCACCAGCGGGAAGACGAACAGGGGGAGCTACAATGAGCAGTTCTTC
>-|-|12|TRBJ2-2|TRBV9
CASSPHTGELFF
TGTGCCAGCAGCCCTCACACCGGGGAGCTGTTTTTT
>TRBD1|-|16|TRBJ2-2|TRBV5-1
CASSFRDSANTGELFF
TGCGCCAGCAGCTTCCGGGACAGCGCGAACACCGGGGAGCTGTTTTTT
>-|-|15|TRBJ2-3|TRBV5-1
CASSLGTKSTDTQYF
TGCGCCAGCAGCTTGGGGACGAAAAGCACAGATACGCAGTATTTT
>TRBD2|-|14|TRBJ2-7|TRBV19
CASSSSSGGYEQYF
TGTGCCAGTAGTTCTTCTAGCGGTGGCTACGAGCAGTACTTC
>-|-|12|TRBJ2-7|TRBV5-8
CAGDISSYEQYF
TGTGCCGGGGACATTAGCTCCTACGAGCAGTACTTC
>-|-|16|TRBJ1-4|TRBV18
CASSPAALATNEKLFF
TGTGCCAGCTCACCGGCAGCTCTTGCAACTAATGAAAAACTGTTTTTT
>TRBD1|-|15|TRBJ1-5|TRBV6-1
CASSELGGSNQPQHF
TGTGCCAGCAGTGAGTTAGGGGGCAGCAATCAGCCCCAGCATTTT
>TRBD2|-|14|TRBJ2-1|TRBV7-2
CASSPGTSGREQFF
TGTGCCAGCAGCCCAGGGACTAGCGGGCGTGAGCAGTTCTTC
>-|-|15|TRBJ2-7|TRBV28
CASRRYRQLPYEQYF
TGTGCCAGCAGACGCTATCGACAGCTGCCCTACGAGCAGTACTTC
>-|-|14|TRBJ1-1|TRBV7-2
CASSLVALNTEAFF
TGTGCCAGCAGCTTGGTTGCGCTGAACACTGAAGCTTTCTTT
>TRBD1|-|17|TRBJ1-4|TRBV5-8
CASSWGTGVVPREKLFF
TGTGCCAGCAGCTGGGGGACAGGGGTCGTCCCGCGTGAAAAACTGTTTTTT
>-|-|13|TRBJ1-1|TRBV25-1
CASSDDIGAEAFF
TGTGCCAGCAGTGACGATATAGGGGCTGAAGCTTTCTTT
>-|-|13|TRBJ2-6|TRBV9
CASRPSGANVLTF
TGTGCCAGCAGGCCCTCTGGGGCCAACGTCCTGACTTTC
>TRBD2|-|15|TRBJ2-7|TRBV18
CASSPGLAGLYEQYF
TGTGCCAGCTCACCCGGACTAGCGGGACTATACGAGCAGTACTTC
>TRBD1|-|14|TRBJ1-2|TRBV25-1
CASSAQGALHGYTF
TGTGCCAGCAGTGCACAGGGGGCTTTACATGGCTACACCTTC
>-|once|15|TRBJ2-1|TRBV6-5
CASSSGTARFDEQFF
TGTGCCAGCAGTTCCGGGACCGCGAGGTTTGATGAGCAGTTCTTC
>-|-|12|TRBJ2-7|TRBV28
CATYLNSYEQYF
TGTGCCACCTACCTAAACTCCTACGAGCAGTACTTC
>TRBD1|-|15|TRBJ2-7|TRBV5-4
CASSWGTGSPYEQYF
TGTGCCAGCAGCTGGGGGACAGGATCCCCCTACGAGCAGTACTTC
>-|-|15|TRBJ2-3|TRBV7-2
CASSLGGQGTDTQYF
TGTGCCAGCAGCTTGGGGGGGCAGGGCACAGATACGCAGTATTTT
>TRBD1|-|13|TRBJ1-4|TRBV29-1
CSGIGQGNEKLFF
TGCAGCGGTATAGGACAGGGGAATGAAAAACTGTTTTTT
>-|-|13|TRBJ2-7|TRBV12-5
CASGLGGRDEQYF
TGTGCTAGTGGCTTGGGGGGGCGGGACGAGCAGTACTTC
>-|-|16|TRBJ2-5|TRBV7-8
CASSFARVVGQETQYF
TGTGCCAGCAGCTTTGCGAGGGTAGTGGGGCAAGAGACCCAGTACTTC
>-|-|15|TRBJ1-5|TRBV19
CASSIDGLSNQPQHF
TGTGCCAGTAGTATAGACGGCCTTAGCAATCAGCCCCAGCATTTT
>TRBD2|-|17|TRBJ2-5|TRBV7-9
CASNQLAPPTRWETQYF
TGTGCCAGCAACCAACTAGCGCCACCGACGAGATGGGAGACCCAGTACTTC
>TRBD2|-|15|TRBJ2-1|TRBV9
CASSLSGSGRNEQFF
TGTGCCAGCAGCTTGAGCGGGAGCGGCAGGAATGAGCAGTTCTTC
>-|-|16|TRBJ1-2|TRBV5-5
CASSFEQAQTQDGYTF
TGTGCCAGCAGCTTTGAGCAGGCCCAAACCCAAGATGGCTACACCTTC
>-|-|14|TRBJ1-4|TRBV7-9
CASSLGQANEKLFF
TGTGCCAGCAGCTTAGGGCAGGCTAATGAAAAACTGTTTTTT
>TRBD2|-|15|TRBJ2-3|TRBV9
CASSVGLAGTDTQYF
TGTGCCAGCAGCGTAGGTCTAGCGGGCACAGATACGCAGTATTTT
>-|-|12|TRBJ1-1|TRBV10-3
CAISDLSAEAFF
TGTGCCATCAGTGATCTCTCGGCTGAAGCTTTCTTT
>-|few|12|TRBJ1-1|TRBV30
CAWRRGNTEAFF
TGTGCCTGGAGACGCGGAAACACTGAAGCTTTCTTT
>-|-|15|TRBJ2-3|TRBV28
CASSGSGLSTDTQYF
TGTGCCAGCAGTGGGAGCGGTCTTAGCACAGATACGCAGTATTTT
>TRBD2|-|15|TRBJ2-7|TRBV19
CASKPGGRAYYEQYF
TGTGCCAGTAAACCAGGCGGGAGGGCCTACTACGAGCAGTACTTC
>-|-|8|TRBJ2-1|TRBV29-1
CSVGSQFF
TGCAGCGTTGGGAGTCAGTTCTTC
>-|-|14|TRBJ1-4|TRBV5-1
CASRLGTGNEKLFF
TGCGCCAGCAGGTTAGGGACGGGAAATGAAAAACTGTTTTTT
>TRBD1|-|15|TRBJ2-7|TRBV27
CASSFLGTGFREQYF
TGTGCCAGCAGTTTTCTAGGGACAGGGTTTCGCGAGCAGTACTTC
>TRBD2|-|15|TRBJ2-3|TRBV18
CASSPGLAVPDTQYF
TGTGCCAGCTCACCCGGACTAGCGGTTCCAGATACGCAGTATTTT
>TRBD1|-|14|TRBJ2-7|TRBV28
CASSLTGTVDEQYF
TGTGCCAGCAGTCTCACCGGGACAGTCGACGAGCAGTACTTC
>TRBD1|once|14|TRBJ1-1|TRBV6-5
CASSWTGPNTEAFF
TGTGCCAGCAGTTGGACAGGGCCAAACACTGAAGCTTTCTTT
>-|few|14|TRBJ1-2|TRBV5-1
CASSPRAGYDGYTF
TGCGCCAGCAGCCCCCGGGCCGGGTATGATGGCTACACCTTC
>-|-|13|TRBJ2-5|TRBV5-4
CASSFRSKETQYF
TGTGCCAGCAGCTTCCGATCGAAAGAGACCCAGTACTTC
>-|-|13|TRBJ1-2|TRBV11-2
CASSFVPSDGYTF
TGTGCCAGCAGCTTTGTACCGTCGGATGGCTACACCTTC
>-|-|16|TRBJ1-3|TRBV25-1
CASSDSQVSFGNTIYF
TGTGCCAGCAGTGATTCACAGGTGTCGTTCGGAAACACCATATATTTT